The T cell receptor beta chain described here comes from a study of T cells expressing NK-cell markers. Study-wide background: The sequencing cohort of eight donors included seven HCMV-seropositive individuals and one seronegative individual.

The CDR3 runs 13 residues. Germline V gene sequence: CDR1 SGDLS, CDR2 YYNGEE. Libraries used 5'RACE template switching adding universal primer site and UMIs. After re-calling the 5' RACE reads, TCRdb lists one entry per CDR3 protein, DNA absent. The sample table sets out about 390,000 distinct CDR3 sequences. Study results and caveats: Evidence did not settle whether expanded NKG2C+ T cell clones targeted HCMV. Once again these clonotypes came out on top in the CD3+CD56-NKG2C+ fraction of a few donors.

As regards this clonotype: The antigen is undetermined.

The sequence came from a woman between 45 and 65 years old in good health. The chain uses TRBV9 and TRBJ2-7. Specimen: blood T cells: a sorted CD56 or NKG2C T cell subset, CD4+ or CD8+ T cells, or bulk PBMC T cells (not recorded which). CDR3 sequence reads: CASSVGLAYEQYF.